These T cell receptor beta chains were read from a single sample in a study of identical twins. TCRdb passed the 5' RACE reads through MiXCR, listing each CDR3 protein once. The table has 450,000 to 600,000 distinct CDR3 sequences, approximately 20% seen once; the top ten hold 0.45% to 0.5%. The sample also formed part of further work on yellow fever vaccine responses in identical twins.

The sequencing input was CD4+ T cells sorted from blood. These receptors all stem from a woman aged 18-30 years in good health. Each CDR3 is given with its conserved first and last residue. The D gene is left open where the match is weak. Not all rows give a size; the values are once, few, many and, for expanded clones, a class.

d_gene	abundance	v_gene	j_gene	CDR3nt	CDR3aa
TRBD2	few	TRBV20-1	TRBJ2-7	TGCAGTGCTAGGATGGGACTAGCCCACTACGAGCAGTACTTC	CSARMGLAHYEQYF
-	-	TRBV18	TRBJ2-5	TGTGCCAGCTCACCACCGGCAGCAGCGTCCCAAGAGACCCAGTACTTC	CASSPPAAASQETQYF
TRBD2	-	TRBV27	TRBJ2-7	TGTGCCAGCAGTGGTACGCTAGCGGGAGGCAGTCAGTACTTC	CASSGTLAGGSQYF
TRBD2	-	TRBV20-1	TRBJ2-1	TGCAGTGGCGCGGGGGGATACAATGAGCAGTTCTTC	CSGAGGYNEQFF
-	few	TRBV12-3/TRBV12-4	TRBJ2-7	TGTGCCAGCAGTCTAGGGAGGTACTACGAGCAGTACTTC	CASSLGRYYEQYF
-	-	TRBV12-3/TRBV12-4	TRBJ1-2	TGTGCCAGCAGTTTACGTCAGGGGTTTAGTGGAAGTGGCTACACCTTC	CASSLRQGFSGSGYTF
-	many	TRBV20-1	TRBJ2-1	TGCAGTGCTCTTCCGACTGGTTACAATGAGCAGTTCTTC	CSALPTGYNEQFF
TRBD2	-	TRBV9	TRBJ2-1	TGTGCCAGCAGCGTAGAGGTTTACGGCGGGAGTTTTAATGAGCAGTTCTTC	CASSVEVYGGSFNEQFF
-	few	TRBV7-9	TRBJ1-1	TGTGCCAGCAGCACCCCTTTTGGGGGCCCGAACACTGAAGCTTTCTTT	CASSTPFGGPNTEAFF
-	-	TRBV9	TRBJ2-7	TGTGCCAGCAGCGTAGGTGGTGCGGGGCCCTACGAGCAGTACTTC	CASSVGGAGPYEQYF
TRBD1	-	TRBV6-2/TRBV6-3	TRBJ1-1	TGTGCCAGCAGTTACTCGGAACGAACAGGGGGCAGAGTAGCTTTCTTT	CASSYSERTGGRVAFF
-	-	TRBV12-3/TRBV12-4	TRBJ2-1	TGTGCCAGCAAAAACAGGGAATACAATGAGCAGTTCTTC	CASKNREYNEQFF
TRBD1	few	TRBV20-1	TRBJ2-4	TGCAGTGCTAGAGTAGGGACAGGGGGCGTTGTAGCCAAAAACATTCAGTACTTC	CSARVGTGGVVAKNIQYF
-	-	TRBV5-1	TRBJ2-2	TGCGCCAGCAGCTTCCCAGGGCAGCCCGGGGAGCTGTTTTTT	CASSFPGQPGELFF
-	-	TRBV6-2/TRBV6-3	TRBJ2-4	TGTGCCAGCAGTCGGCTGGCTCTAGCCAAAAACATTCAGTACTTC	CASSRLALAKNIQYF
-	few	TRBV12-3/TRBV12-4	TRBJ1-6	TGTGCCAGCAGTCGTAGCCTATTCGTAAATTCACCCCTCCACTTT	CASSRSLFVNSPLHF